This T cell receptor beta chain was retrieved from a study of blood T cell repertoires in COVID-19 (dated by TCRdb to the early 2020s). With regard to the full study: Collaborator samples came from the United States, Italy and Spain and covered acute and convalescent phases of COVID-19. Where HLA class I and class II types were available, the types were taken from metadata supplied by the sample provider, not from assay-based typing. Deeply sampled blood TCRbeta repertoires from subjects exposed to, actively infected with, or recovered from COVID-19 were included in the dataset. The repertoires were made available in a free public database intended to serve as a resource for research on the immune response to SARS-CoV-2. The sample metadata nearly always contained a de-identified subject ID, COVID-19 status, age in years and sex. The samples were drawn from the first 160 participants of the ongoing ImmuneRACE study and from 950 to 1,500 subjects provided by 6 global collaborators. The prospective study material was composed of cDNA or gDNA derived from T cells, B-cell-depleted T cells, or PBMCs. Overall study results and their limits: The amount of clinical and demographic metadata varied by source and participant and was provided uncurated.

This clone occurred a few times. No antigen is known for it. Nothing much larger sits one base from this clone, and base qualities are not available. Measured from the cysteine to the phenylalanine, the CDR3 is 15 residues long. Left in the record is the CDR3 DNA by itself, 45 bases read in frame from the first base. Trimming takes 6 bases from V and 6 bases from J, and the germline ends sit 20 bases apart. The germline V gene sets CDR1 to KGHSH and CDR2 to LQKENI. Participants in the prospective study were aged 18 to 89 years, lived in about two dozen United States geographic areas, and enrolled through a virtual design. Cohort assignment in the prospective study relied on participant-reported clinical history from a screening survey and a study questionnaire. Recovered participants in ImmuneRACE Cohort 3 were defined as having two consecutive negative NP/OP PCR tests, clearance from a healthcare professional, or resolution of symptoms. Each participant in the prospective study had whole blood, serum and a nasopharyngeal or oropharyngeal swab collected by mobile phlebotomists. Participants in the prospective study had the option to provide additional blood draws and questionnaires over a roughly two-month period. Prospective study blood samples were shipped either frozen or at room temperature before DNA extraction.

The immunoSEQ Assay, a bias-controlled multiplex PCR, was used to amplify TCRbeta CDR3 regions from genomic DNA. Per the authors' processing: The number of nucleated cells in each sample was estimated by amplification of reference gene primers within the assay. To quantify the absolute abundance of each unique TCRbeta CDR3 rearrangement, sequence reads were collapsed and filtered. For each sample, productive Simpson clonality was calculated as the square root of Simpson's diversity index across productive rearrangements. The table was pulled from immuneACCESS by TCRdb, which kept in-frame rearrangements only. Such tables lose some clones; where checked, under half of the loss comes from unresolved V genes, and the rest has no known cause. The V and J calls and the clone size are those of that table, but D and trimming were determined from the DNA. This sample is represented by about 250,000 clones; around 90% of them were singletons. The top ten clonotypes cover under 2% of the sample.

The receptor chain draws on TRBV18 and TRBJ1-2; a tentative D call is TRBD1 (6 bases match). This sequence originates from a woman in her 50s who had recovered from COVID-19. The sample was PBMCs or T cells enriched from blood (not recorded which). The nucleotide sequence is TGTGCCAGCTCGCCCTATCCCCAGGGGTTCAATGGCTACACCTTC. This gives the protein CASSPYPQGFNGYTF.